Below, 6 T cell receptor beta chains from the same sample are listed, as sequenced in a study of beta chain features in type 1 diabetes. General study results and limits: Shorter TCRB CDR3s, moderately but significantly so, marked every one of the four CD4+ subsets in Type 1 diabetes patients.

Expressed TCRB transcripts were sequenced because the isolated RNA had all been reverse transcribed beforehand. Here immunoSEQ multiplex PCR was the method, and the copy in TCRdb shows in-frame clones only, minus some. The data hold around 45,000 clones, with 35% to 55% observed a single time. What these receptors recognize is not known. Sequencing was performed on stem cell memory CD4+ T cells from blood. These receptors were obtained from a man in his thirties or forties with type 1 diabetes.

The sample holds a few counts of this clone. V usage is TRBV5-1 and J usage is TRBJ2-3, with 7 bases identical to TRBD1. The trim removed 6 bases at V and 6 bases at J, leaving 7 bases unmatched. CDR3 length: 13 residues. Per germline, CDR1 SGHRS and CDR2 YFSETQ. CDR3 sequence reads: CASTEGAGDTQYF. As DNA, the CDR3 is TGCGCCAGCACTGAGGGGGCTGGGGATACGCAGTATTTT.

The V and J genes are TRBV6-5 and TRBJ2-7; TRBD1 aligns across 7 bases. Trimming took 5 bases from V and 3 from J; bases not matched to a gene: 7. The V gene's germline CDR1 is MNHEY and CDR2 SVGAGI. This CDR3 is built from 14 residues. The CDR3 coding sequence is TGTGCCAGCAGTCACAGGGGAGTGGGCTACGAGCAGTACTTC. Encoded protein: CASSHRGVGYEQYF.

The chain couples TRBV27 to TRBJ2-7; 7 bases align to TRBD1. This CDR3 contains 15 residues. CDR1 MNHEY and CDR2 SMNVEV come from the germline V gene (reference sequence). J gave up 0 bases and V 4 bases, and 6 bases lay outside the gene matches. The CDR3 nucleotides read TGTGCCAGCAGTTCCGGACAGGCCAGCTCCTACGAGCAGTACTTC. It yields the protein CASSSGQASSYEQYF.

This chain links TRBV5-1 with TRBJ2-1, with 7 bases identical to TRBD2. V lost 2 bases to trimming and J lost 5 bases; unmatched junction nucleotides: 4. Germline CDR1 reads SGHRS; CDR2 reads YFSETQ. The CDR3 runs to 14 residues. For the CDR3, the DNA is TGCGCCAGCAGCTTTGGACTAGTTAACAATGAGCAGTTCTTC. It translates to CASSFGLVNNEQFF.

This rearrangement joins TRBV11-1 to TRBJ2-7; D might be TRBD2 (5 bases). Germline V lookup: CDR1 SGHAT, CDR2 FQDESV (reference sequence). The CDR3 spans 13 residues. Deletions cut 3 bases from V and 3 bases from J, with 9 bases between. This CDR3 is CASSFAGRYEQYF. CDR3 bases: TGTGCCAGCAGCTTTGCGGGTCGCTACGAGCAGTACTTC.

This CDR3 is CASGRDTSNQPQHF. CDR3 nucleotide sequence: TGTGCCAGCGGAAGGGACACTAGCAATCAGCCCCAGCATTTT. This chain joins TRBV6-5 and TRBJ1-5, with D possibly TRBD1 on 6 matching bases. The CDR3 has 14 residues. Trimming took 8 bases from V and 0 from J, leaving 11 bases between them. In germline, CDR1 is MNHEY, CDR2 SVGAGI.